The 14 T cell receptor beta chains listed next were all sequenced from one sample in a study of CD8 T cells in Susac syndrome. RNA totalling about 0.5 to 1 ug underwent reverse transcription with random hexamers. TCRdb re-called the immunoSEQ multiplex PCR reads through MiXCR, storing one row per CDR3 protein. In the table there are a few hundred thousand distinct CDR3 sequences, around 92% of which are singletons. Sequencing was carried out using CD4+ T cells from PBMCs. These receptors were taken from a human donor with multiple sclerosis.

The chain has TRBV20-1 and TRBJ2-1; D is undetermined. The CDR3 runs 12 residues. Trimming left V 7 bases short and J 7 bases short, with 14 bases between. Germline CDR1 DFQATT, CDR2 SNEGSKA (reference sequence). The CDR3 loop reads CSGSARPNEQFF. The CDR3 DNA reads TGCAGTGGATCTGCACGCCCGAATGAGCAGTTCTTC.

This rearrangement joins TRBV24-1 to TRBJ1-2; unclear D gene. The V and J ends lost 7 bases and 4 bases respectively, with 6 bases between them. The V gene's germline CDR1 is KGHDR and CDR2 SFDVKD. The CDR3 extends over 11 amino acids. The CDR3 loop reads CATRGVYGYTF. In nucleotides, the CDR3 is TGTGCCACCAGAGGAGTCTATGGCTACACCTTC.

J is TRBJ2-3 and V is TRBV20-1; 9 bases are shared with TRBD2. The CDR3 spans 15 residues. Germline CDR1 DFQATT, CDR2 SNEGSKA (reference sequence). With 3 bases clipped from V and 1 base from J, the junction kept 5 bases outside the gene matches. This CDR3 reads CSASASGKGTDTQYF. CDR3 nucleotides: TGCAGTGCTAGCGCTAGCGGGAAGGGCACAGATACGCAGTATTTT.

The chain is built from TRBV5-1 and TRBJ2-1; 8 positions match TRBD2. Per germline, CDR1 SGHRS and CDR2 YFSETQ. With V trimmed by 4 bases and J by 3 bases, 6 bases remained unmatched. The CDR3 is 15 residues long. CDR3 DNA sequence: TGCGCCAGCAGCGCTACCCGGGGGGGCTACAATGAGCAGTTCTTC. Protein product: CASSATRGGYNEQFF.

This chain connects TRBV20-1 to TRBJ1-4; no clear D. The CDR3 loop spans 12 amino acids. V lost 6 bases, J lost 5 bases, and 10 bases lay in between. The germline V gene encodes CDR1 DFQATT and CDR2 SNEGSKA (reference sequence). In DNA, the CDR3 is TGCAGTGCCTGGAGGCAGAATGAAAAACTGTTTTTT. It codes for CSAWRQNEKLFF.

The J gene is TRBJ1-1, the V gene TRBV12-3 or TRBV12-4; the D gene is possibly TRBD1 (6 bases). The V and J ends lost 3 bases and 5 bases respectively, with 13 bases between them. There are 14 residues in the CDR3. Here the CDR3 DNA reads TGTGCCAGCAGTTTTGAGGGGGGTTGGACTGAAGCTTTCTTT. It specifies CASSFEGGWTEAFF.

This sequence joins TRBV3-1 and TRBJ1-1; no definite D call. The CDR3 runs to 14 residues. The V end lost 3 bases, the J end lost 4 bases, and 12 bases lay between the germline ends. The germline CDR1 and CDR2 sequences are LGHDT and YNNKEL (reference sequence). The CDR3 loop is CASSHETAATEAFF. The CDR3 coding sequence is TGTGCCAGCAGCCATGAGACTGCTGCCACTGAAGCTTTCTTT. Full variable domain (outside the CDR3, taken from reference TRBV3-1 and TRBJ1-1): DTAVSQTPKYLVTQMGNDKSIKCEQNLGHDTMYWYKQDSKKFLKIMFSYNNKELIINETVPNRFSPKSPDKAHLNLHINSLELGDSAVYFCASSHETAATEAFFGQGTRLTVV.

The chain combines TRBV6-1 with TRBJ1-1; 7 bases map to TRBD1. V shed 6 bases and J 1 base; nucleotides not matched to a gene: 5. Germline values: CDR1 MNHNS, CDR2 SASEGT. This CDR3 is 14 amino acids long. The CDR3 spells CASRETGRNTEAFF. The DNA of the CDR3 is TGTGCCAGCAGAGAGACAGGGCGGAACACTGAAGCTTTCTTT.

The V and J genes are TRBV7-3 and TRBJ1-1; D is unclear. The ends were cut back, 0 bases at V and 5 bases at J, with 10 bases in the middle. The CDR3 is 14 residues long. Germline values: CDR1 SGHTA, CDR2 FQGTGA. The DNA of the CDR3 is TGTGCCAGCAGCTTAACCCCGGGAAATACTGAAGCTTTCTTT. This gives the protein CASSLTPGNTEAFF. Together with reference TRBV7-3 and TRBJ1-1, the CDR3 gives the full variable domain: GAGVSQTPSNKVTEKGKYVELRCDPISGHTALYWYRQSLGQGPEFLIYFQGTGAADDSGLPNDRFFAVRPEGSVSTLKIQRTERGDSAVYLCASSLTPGNTEAFFGQGTRLTVV.

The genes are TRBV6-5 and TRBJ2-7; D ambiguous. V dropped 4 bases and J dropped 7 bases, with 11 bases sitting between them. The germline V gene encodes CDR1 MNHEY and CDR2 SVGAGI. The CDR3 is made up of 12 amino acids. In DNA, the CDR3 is TGTGCCAGCAGTTCCGGTGAAGGGGAGCAGTACTTC. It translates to CASSSGEGEQYF.

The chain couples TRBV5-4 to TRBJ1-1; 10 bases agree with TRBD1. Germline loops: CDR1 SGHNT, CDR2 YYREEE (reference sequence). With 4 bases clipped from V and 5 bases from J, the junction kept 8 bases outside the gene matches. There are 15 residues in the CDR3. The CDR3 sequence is CASSLRDRGKTEAFF. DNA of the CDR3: TGTGCCAGCAGCCTACGGGACAGGGGAAAAACTGAAGCTTTCTTT.

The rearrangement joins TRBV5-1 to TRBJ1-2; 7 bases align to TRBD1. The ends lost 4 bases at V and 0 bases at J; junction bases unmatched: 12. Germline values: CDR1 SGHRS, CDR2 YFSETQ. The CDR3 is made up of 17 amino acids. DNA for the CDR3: TGCGCCAGCAGCCGCGACCCTGACAGGGCATCTAACTATGGCTACACCTTC. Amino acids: CASSRDPDRASNYGYTF.

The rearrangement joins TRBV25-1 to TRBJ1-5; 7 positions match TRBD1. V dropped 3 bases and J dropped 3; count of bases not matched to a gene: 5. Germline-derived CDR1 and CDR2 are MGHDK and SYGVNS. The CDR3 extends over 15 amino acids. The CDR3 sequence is CASSDSGQLNQPQHF. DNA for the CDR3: TGTGCCAGCAGTGATTCGGGACAGCTCAATCAGCCCCAGCATTTT.

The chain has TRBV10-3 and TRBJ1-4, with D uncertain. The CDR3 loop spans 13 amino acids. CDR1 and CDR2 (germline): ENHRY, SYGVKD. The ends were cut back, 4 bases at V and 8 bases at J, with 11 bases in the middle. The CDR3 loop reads CAISGGDGEKLFF. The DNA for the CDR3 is TGTGCCATCAGTGGGGGAGATGGAGAAAAACTGTTTTTT.